A selection of T cell receptor beta chains follows, all from one sample in a study of Ad26.COV2.S vaccination and SARS-CoV-2 variants. Only in-frame clones appear in the TCRdb table, and some are missing; sequencing was by immunoSEQ multiplex PCR. This sample has some 250,000 clones, with 85% to 90% found just once. Material: peripheral blood, obtained in a trial of Ad26.COV2.S vaccine versus placebo. These receptors all stem from a person between 18 and 65 years old who received the Ad26.COV2.S COVID-19 vaccine or a placebo. Each CDR3 is given with its conserved first and last residue. Each record gives: V gene, J gene, CDR3 protein.

TRBV5-1	TRBJ2-5	CASSSQYQETQYF
TRBV29-1	TRBJ2-1	CSVGVRPNEQFF
TRBV7-9	TRBJ1-2	CASSVAGTGYTF
TRBV4-1	TRBJ2-1	CASSQDLEEAYNEQFF
TRBV6-5	TRBJ1-1	CASSSTRQGWGVRAFF
TRBV12-3/TRBV12-4	TRBJ1-5	CASSIGVQPQHF
TRBV7-6	TRBJ2-7	CASSPTTSGSYEQYF
TRBV27	TRBJ2-3	CASSSYDRDTQYF
TRBV11-2	TRBJ2-7	CASSRPGQQAYEQYF
TRBV24-1	TRBJ2-3	CATSDRKSGSTDTQYF
TRBV10-3	TRBJ2-7	CAISGPSFGGTPYEQYF
TRBV19	TRBJ2-3	CASTWTAGGGTDTQYF
TRBV21-1	TRBJ1-3	CASSKVEHISGNTIYF
TRBV10-3	TRBJ2-7	CAISAQGGRDEQYF
TRBV28	TRBJ1-4	CASSLRHVQEKLFF
TRBV18	TRBJ2-1	CASSLDPSSYNEQFF
TRBV6-6	TRBJ2-7	CASSGTDISPSEQYF
TRBV20-1	TRBJ1-1	CSARDRGAFF
TRBV30	TRBJ2-7	CAWKGTGIPYEQYF
TRBV25-1	TRBJ1-2	CASSAHPGTLASYGYTF
TRBV4-1	TRBJ1-2	CASSREGQVWGGYTF
TRBV20-1	TRBJ2-7	CSASPLAGVNYEQYF
TRBV28	TRBJ1-5	CASSPPGAGQPQHF
TRBV28	TRBJ1-2	CASRGTAGGYTF
TRBV4-3	TRBJ2-7	CASSQDRGLSYEQYF
TRBV30	TRBJ1-2	CAWIQGLDGYTF
TRBV12-3/TRBV12-4	TRBJ1-1	CASSLGATEAFF
TRBV18	TRBJ1-5	CASSPDRSVQPQHF
TRBV2	TRBJ2-3	CASGRDRSTDTQYF
TRBV30	TRBJ1-2	CAWSVPGQGDYNYGYTF
TRBV18	TRBJ2-7	CASSPLDLAGVIHEQYF
TRBV10-3	TRBJ1-4	CAISEQGALGNEKLFF
TRBV28	TRBJ2-7	CASTRDSATYEQYF
TRBV27	TRBJ2-7	CASSSARGGASRYEQYF
TRBV6-6	TRBJ2-5	CASSYPESGRAHF
TRBV5-6	TRBJ1-2	CASSLAEGYYGYTF
TRBV7-9	TRBJ2-2	CASSLALAGPTGELFF